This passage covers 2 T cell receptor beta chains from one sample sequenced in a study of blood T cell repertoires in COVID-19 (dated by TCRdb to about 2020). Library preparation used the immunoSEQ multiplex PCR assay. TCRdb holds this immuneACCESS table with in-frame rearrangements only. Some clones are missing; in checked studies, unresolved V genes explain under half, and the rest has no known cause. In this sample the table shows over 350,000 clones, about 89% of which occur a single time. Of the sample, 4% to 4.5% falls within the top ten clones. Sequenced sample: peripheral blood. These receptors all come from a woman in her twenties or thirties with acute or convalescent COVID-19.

The CDR3 coding sequence is TGCGCCAGCAGCTTGGGCACAGGGGATCGCAACGAGCAGTACTTC. It is translated as CASSLGTGDRNEQYF. The chain uses TRBV5-1 and TRBJ2-7; 7 bases are a match to TRBD1. Germline CDR1 SGHRS, CDR2 YFSETQ. CDR3 size: 15 residues. V trimming: 0 bases; J trimming: 5 bases; junction bases outside the gene matches: 8.

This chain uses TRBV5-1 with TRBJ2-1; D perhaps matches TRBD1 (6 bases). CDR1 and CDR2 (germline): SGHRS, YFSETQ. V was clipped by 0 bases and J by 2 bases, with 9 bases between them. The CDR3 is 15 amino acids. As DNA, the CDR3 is TGCGCCAGCAGCTTGGGGGGGCTAACCTACAATGAGCAGTTCTTC. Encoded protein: CASSLGGLTYNEQFF.